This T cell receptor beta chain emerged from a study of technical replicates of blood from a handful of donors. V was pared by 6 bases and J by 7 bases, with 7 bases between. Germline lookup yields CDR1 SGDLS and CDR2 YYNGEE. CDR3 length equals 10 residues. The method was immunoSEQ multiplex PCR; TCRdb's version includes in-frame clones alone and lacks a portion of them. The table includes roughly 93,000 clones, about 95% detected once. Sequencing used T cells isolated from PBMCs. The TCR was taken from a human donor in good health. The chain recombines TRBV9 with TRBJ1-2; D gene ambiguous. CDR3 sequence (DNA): TGTGCCAGCAAGGGAGCTGGCTACACCTTC. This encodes CASKGAGYTF.